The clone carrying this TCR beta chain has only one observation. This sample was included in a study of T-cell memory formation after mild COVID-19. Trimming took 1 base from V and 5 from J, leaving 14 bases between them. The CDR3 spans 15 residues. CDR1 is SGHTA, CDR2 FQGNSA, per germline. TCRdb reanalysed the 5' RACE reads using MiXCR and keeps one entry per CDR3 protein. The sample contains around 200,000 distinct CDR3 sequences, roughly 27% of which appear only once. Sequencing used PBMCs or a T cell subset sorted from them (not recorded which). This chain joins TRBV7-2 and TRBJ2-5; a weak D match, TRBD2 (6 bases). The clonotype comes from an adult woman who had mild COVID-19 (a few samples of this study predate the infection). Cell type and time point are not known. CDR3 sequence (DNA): TGTGCCAGCAGCTTAGTTCGGGACTTACGGGAGACCCAGTACTTC. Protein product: CASSLVRDLRETQYF. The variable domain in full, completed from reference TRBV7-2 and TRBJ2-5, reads GAGVSQSPSNKVTEKGKDVELRCDPISGHTALYWYRQSLGQGLEFLIYFQGNSAPDKSGLPSDRFSAERTGGSVSTLTIQRTQQEDSAVYLCASSLVRDLRETQYFGPGTRLLVL.